A selection of T cell receptor beta chains follows, all from one sample in a study of blood T cells in healthy people across ages. TCRdb ran MiXCR on the 5' RACE reads and lists one entry per CDR3 protein. The data contain roughly 720,000 distinct CDR3 sequences, roughly 53% of them singletons. Material for sequencing was blood. The receptors here all came from an elderly man in good health. Each CDR3 is given with its conserved first and last residue. The D gene is left open where the match is weak. Size values are once, few and many counts, or a class for expanded clones, and some rows have none.

clone size	J gene	D gene	V gene	CDR3 protein	CDR3 DNA
few	TRBJ2-1	.	TRBV11-2	CASSFIGANEQFF	TGTGCCAGCAGCTTCATAGGCGCGAATGAGCAGTTCTTC
.	TRBJ2-6	.	TRBV5-5	CASTAGPGANVLTF	TGTGCCAGCACGGCAGGGCCTGGGGCCAACGTCCTGACTTTC
once	TRBJ2-3	TRBD2	TRBV20-1	CGAIPGTRLRDTQYF	TGCGGTGCTATCCCCGGGACTAGGCTACGGGACACGCAGTATTTT
.	TRBJ2-7	TRBD2	TRBV20-1	CSAGTSGRSISYEQYF	TGCAGTGCAGGGACTAGCGGGAGGTCGATCTCCTACGAGCAGTACTTC
.	TRBJ2-2	TRBD2	TRBV20-1	CSARDLGGSSNTGELFF	TGCAGTGCTAGAGATCTGGGGGGGAGTTCGAACACCGGGGAGCTGTTTTTT
few	TRBJ2-7	TRBD1	TRBV7-2	CASSLASGGLYEQYF	TGTGCCAGCAGCTTAGCGTCAGGGGGTCTGTACGAGCAGTACTTC
.	TRBJ2-7	TRBD2	TRBV3-1	CASSQGRRGSGIYEQYF	TGTGCCAGCAGCCAAGGTCGACGGGGTAGCGGGATCTACGAGCAGTACTTC
.	TRBJ2-3	.	TRBV14	CASSEQTDTQYF	TGTGCCAGCAGCGAACAGACAGATACGCAGTATTTT
.	TRBJ2-7	TRBD2	TRBV11-1	CASSPPSGGDAREQYF	TGTGCCAGCAGCCCTCCCAGCGGGGGAGACGCTCGCGAGCAGTACTTC
.	TRBJ2-4	.	TRBV5-1	CACSLGASQNIQYF	TGCGCCTGCAGCTTGGGAGCCAGCCAAAACATTCAGTACTTC
few	TRBJ2-1	.	TRBV7-2	CASSSGDGSYNEQFF	TGTGCCAGCAGCTCAGGGGACGGTTCCTACAATGAGCAGTTCTTC
.	TRBJ2-4	.	TRBV6-5	CASSRGPIWNIQYF	TGTGCCAGCAGCCGCGGCCCTATATGGAACATTCAGTACTTC
few	TRBJ1-2	TRBD1	TRBV25-1	CASSEGEGARHYGYTF	TGTGCCAGCAGTGAAGGCGAGGGGGCGAGGCACTATGGCTACACCTTC
.	TRBJ2-1	TRBD2	TRBV29-1	CSVEAQSGLALNNEQFF	TGCAGCGTTGAAGCCCAGTCGGGACTAGCGTTAAATAATGAGCAGTTCTTC
.	TRBJ2-3	.	TRBV7-9	CASSLRSGTGHRDAYF	TGTGCCAGCAGCTTACGAAGCGGAACTGGACACAGAGACGCGTATTTT
.	TRBJ2-1	.	TRBV21-1	CASFYSRLAGEIMQFF	TGTGCCAGCTTTTACTCGCGTCTAGCGGGAGAAATTATGCAGTTCTTC
.	TRBJ2-7	TRBD1	TRBV6-1	CASRGDRVYEQYF	TGTGCCAGCAGGGGGGACAGGGTCTACGAGCAGTACTTC
.	TRBJ2-1	.	TRBV29-1	CSVEPDSSYNEQFF	TGCAGCGTTGAACCGGACAGCTCCTACAATGAGCAGTTCTTC
.	TRBJ2-3	TRBD2	TRBV20-1	CSARAGSGRRGDAYF	TGCAGTGCTAGAGCGGGTAGCGGGAGGCGTGGAGACGCGTATTTT
few	TRBJ2-3	.	TRBV12-3/TRBV12-4	CASSDGEHRYAYF	TGTGCCAGCAGTGACGGAGAGCACAGATACGCGTATTTT
few	TRBJ1-1	.	TRBV5-1	CASSLDSSGRTEAFF	TGCGCCAGCAGCTTGGATAGTTCGGGGAGGACTGAAGCTTTCTTT
.	TRBJ1-1	.	TRBV20-1	CSARAGALNTEAFF	TGCAGTGCTAGAGCAGGGGCACTGAACACTGAAGCTTTCTTT
.	TRBJ1-6	.	TRBV6-1	CASNGGETANSPLHF	TGTGCCAGCAACGGGGGGGAGACCGCGAATTCACCCCTCCACTTT
.	TRBJ2-5	TRBD1	TRBV29-1	CGINRGQETQYF	TGCGGCATTAACAGGGGACAAGAGACCCAGTACTTC
.	TRBJ2-1	.	TRBV9	CASSVEPWEQFF	TGTGCCAGCAGCGTAGAGCCCTGGGAGCAGTTCTTC
.	TRBJ2-1	.	TRBV3-1	CASSPRLISHNEQFF	TGTGCCAGCAGCCCCCGTTTGATCTCCCACAATGAGCAGTTCTTC
.	TRBJ2-6	.	TRBV20-1	CSATNGGSGANVLTF	TGCAGTGCCACCAACGGGGGTTCTGGGGCCAACGTCCTGACTTTC
once	TRBJ2-1	TRBD1	TRBV5-7	CASSLGQGSAYNEQFF	TGTGCCAGCAGCTTGGGACAGGGTTCGGCCTACAATGAGCAGTTCTTC
few	TRBJ2-5	.	TRBV7-3	CASTPRGGGKVDEQYF	TGTGCCAGCACTCCCAGGGGTGGAGGAAAGGTTGATGAGCAGTACTTC
many	TRBJ2-7	.	TRBV6-1	CASSDSSYEQYF	TGTGCCAGCAGTGACAGTTCCTACGAGCAGTACTTC
.	TRBJ1-2	.	TRBV29-1	CSVVRTGNYGYTF	TGCAGCGTCGTACGGACGGGAAACTATGGCTACACCTTC
.	TRBJ1-6	.	TRBV2	CASSGPQDNSPLHF	TGTGCCAGCAGTGGTCCCCAGGATAATTCACCCCTCCACTTT
once	TRBJ2-2	TRBD1	TRBV20-1	CSARLRDRGSTGELFF	TGCAGTGCTAGACTCCGGGACAGAGGATCAACCGGGGAGCTGTTTTTT
few	TRBJ2-7	.	TRBV28	CASGSKGQLRYEQYF	TGTGCCAGCGGATCCAAGGGCCAGTTGCGCTACGAGCAGTACTTC
.	TRBJ1-4	.	TRBV18	CASSPLDRLLGKLFF	TGTGCCAGCTCACCCCTAGACAGGCTGCTTGGAAAACTGTTTTTT
once	TRBJ2-2	.	TRBV9	CASSPRTTRAGELFF	TGTGCCAGCAGCCCGAGGACAACTAGGGCCGGGGAGCTGTTTTTT
.	TRBJ2-3	TRBD2	TRBV7-3	CASSSTLAAVSTGTQYF	TGTGCCAGCAGCTCAACACTAGCGGCAGTTTCCACGGGTACGCAGTATTTT
.	TRBJ2-1	TRBD2	TRBV27	CASRGLAGRGAYNEQFF	TGTGCCAGCAGGGGGCTAGCGGGACGAGGAGCCTACAATGAGCAGTTCTTC
.	TRBJ2-5	.	TRBV12-3/TRBV12-4	CASSSDGVRGREQYF	TGTGCCAGCAGTTCGGACGGGGTTAGGGGTAGGGAGCAGTACTTC
many	TRBJ2-1	.	TRBV4-2	CASSQDLLYNEQFF	TGTGCCAGCAGCCAAGATCTCCTGTACAATGAGCAGTTCTTC
.	TRBJ2-1	.	TRBV7-2	CASREKGDEQFF	TGTGCCAGCAGAGAGAAGGGGGATGAGCAGTTCTTC
.	TRBJ1-1	.	TRBV7-9	CASSLAISSTEAFF	TGTGCCAGCAGCTTAGCCATAAGTTCGACTGAAGCTTTCTTT
.	TRBJ2-5	.	TRBV20-1	CSARAHVVGGITTLRETQYF	TGCAGTGCTAGAGCCCACGTTGTTGGCGGGATTACAACCCTCCGTGAGACCCAGTACTTC
.	TRBJ2-5	TRBD2	TRBV12-3/TRBV12-4	CASSLSGIETQYF	TGTGCCAGCAGTCTTAGCGGGATAGAGACCCAGTACTTC
.	TRBJ2-7	TRBD2	TRBV5-1	CASSSRRTSGYYEQYF	TGCGCCAGCAGCTCACGTAGGACTAGCGGCTACTACGAGCAGTACTTC
.	TRBJ2-1	TRBD1	TRBV27	CASSPMDRGPYNEQFF	TGTGCCAGCAGCCCTATGGACAGGGGACCCTACAATGAGCAGTTCTTC
.	TRBJ2-5	TRBD1	TRBV10-3	CAIRGQGRGETQYF	TGTGCCATCAGGGGACAGGGAAGGGGAGAGACCCAGTACTTC